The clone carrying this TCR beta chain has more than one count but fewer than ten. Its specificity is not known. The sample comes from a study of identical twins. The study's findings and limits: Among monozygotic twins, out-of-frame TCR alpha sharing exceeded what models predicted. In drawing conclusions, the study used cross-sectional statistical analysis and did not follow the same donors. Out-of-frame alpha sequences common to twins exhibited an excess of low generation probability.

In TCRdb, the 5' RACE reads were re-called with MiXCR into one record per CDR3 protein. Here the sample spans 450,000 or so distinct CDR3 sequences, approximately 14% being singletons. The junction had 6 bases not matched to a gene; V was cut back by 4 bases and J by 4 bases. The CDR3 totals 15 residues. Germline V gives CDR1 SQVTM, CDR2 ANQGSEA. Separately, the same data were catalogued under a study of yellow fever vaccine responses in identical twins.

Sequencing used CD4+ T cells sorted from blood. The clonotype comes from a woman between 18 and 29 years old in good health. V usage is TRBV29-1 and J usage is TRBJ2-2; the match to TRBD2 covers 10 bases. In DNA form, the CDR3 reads TGCAGCGTTGCTGTACTAGCGGGGCGCACCGGGGAGCTGTTTTTT. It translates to CSVAVLAGRTGELFF.